The source of this TCR beta chain is a study of T cells after yellow fever vaccination. Study information: Any fraction with a low cell number was prepared using SMART-Seq v4 Ultra Low Input. Study results and caveats: Once the booster was given, most primary-vaccination clones reappeared, at approximately 97% for CD4 and 88% for CD8. The presence of abundant clonotypes contaminating from the bulk population was possible in FACS-sorted repertoires.

Turning to this clonotype: Its antigen is still unknown.

Making TCR cDNA involved 5'RACE template switching, which added UMIs and a universal primer site. TCRdb recomputed calls from the 5' RACE reads with MiXCR, one row per CDR3 protein. The top ten hold approximately 16% of the sample, which has about 400,000 distinct CDR3 sequences, around 6.5% seen once. The receptor's source is a man aged 25 to 40 who received the YFV17D yellow fever vaccine. Sample: PBMCs, taken 5 days after the yellow fever booster vaccination.

The CDR3 nucleotides are TGTGCCAGCAGGTCGGGGCTAAAACCGAACACTGAAGCTTTCTTT. Translating gives CASRSGLKPNTEAFF. The rearrangement uses TRBV5-6 and TRBJ1-1; tentatively, D is TRBD1 (5 bases). Germline CDR1 is SGHDT and CDR2 is YYEEEE. Trimming removed 5 bases at V and 1 base at J, with 15 bases between. The CDR3 sequence is 15 residues long.